The 2 T cell receptor beta chains below were found in one sample sequenced in a study of T-cell memory formation after mild COVID-19. TCRdb re-called the 5' RACE reads with MiXCR, one entry per CDR3 protein. Here the sample spans 100,000 to 130,000 distinct CDR3 sequences, approximately 15% being singletons. The specimen sequenced was PBMCs or a T cell subset sorted from them (not recorded which). The receptors shown here come from a young man who had mild COVID-19 (a few samples of this study predate the infection). Cell type and time point are not known.

This clonotype has a handful of counts. This rearrangement joins TRBV27 to TRBJ2-2, with 8 bases aligning to TRBD1. Trimming cost V 8 bases and J 2 bases; bases outside gene matches: 4. Germline loops: CDR1 MNHEY, CDR2 SMNVEV (reference sequence). The CDR3 is 14 amino acids. The CDR3 spells CASVDRGNTGELFF. The CDR3 DNA reads as TGTGCCAGCGTAGACAGGGGCAACACCGGGGAGCTGTTTTTT.

J is TRBJ2-7 and V is TRBV2, with 11 bases that match TRBD1. Looked up from germline, CDR1 is SNHLY and CDR2 is FYNNEI. The CDR3 is 15 amino acids. With V trimmed by 0 bases and J by 5 bases, 3 bases remained unmatched. The CDR3 DNA sequence: TGTGCCAGCAGTGAAGCAAGGGACAGGGGGAACGAGCAGTACGTC. This gives the protein CASSEARDRGNEQYV.